The present entry profiles one TCR beta chain with its context. This entry is derived from a study of blood T cell repertoires in COVID-19. Across the study: COVID-19 samples collected from the United States, Italy and Spain covered acute and convalescent phases.

This CDR3 contains 11 residues. Germline CDR1 MNHNY, CDR2 SVGAGI (reference sequence). The ends were cut back, 8 bases at V and 7 bases at J, with 9 bases in the middle. Authors' methods: Reference gene primer amplification gave nucleated cell count estimates. Clones were read by immunoSEQ multiplex PCR, and TCRdb kept only the in-frame ones, dropping some. D and trimming come from the DNA, and the V and J calls and clone size come from that table. The profile shows 150,000 to 200,000 clones, about 86% of them singletons. The sequenced sample consisted of peripheral blood. The V gene is TRBV6-6, the J gene TRBJ1-5, with D uncertain. The source of this sequence is a man aged 50 to 59 with active or convalescent COVID-19. The CDR3 sequence: CASGLNQPQHF. The CDR3 DNA is TGTGCCAGCGGACTTAACCAGCCCCAGCATTTT.